These T cell receptor beta chains were read from a single sample in a study of blood T cell repertoires in COVID-19. Here immunoSEQ multiplex PCR was the method, and the copy in TCRdb shows in-frame clones only, minus some. The data show roughly 170,000 clones, roughly 86% seen once. The specimen was peripheral blood. The receptors derive from a middle-aged man who had recovered from COVID-19. Each CDR3 is given with its conserved first and last residue. The order of the fields is clone size, J gene, V gene, CDR3 protein. Clone size is given for some rows only: seen once, a few or many times, or a class if the clone is expanded.

-,TRBJ2-2,TRBV28,CASRTGAGELFF
once,TRBJ2-2,TRBV21-1,CASSARIPRSGELFF
-,TRBJ2-1,TRBV7-8,CASSPTGALGLAGNNEQFF
-,TRBJ2-7,TRBV6-5,CASVNSGTGSNEQYF
-,TRBJ1-5,TRBV6-2/TRBV6-3,CASSYGAGGNQPQHF
-,TRBJ2-7,TRBV28,CASRTSGSSYEQYF
-,TRBJ1-2,TRBV5-4,CASNTPGGNGYTF
-,TRBJ2-2,TRBV23-1,CASSQRQGWETGELFF
-,TRBJ2-7,TRBV2,CASSSVTYEQYF
-,TRBJ2-4,TRBV6-5,CASSLTVQVKNIQYF
-,TRBJ2-3,TRBV9,CASSVGGGGIDTQYF
once,TRBJ1-1,TRBV21-1,CASSNVRGGNTEAFF
-,TRBJ2-2,TRBV30,CAWSEAAGELFF
-,TRBJ2-7,TRBV2,CASSASPSSYEQYF
-,TRBJ1-5,TRBV18,CASSPTSYSNQPQHF
-,TRBJ2-2,TRBV24-1,CATSDYRDTDRSNTGELFF
-,TRBJ2-2,TRBV11-1,CASSFSGTAPGELFF
-,TRBJ2-5,TRBV15,CATSRAPQGGTQYF
once,TRBJ2-7,TRBV7-2,CATSTGVTYEQYF
-,TRBJ1-5,TRBV29-1,CSVATGGNQPQHF
once,TRBJ2-7,TRBV6-4,CASSIAHNYEQYF
-,TRBJ2-2,TRBV28,CASSSRQGTTGELFF
-,TRBJ2-6,TRBV5-6,CASSLADRPSGANVLTF
-,TRBJ2-5,TRBV6-2/TRBV6-3,CASGLKETQYF
-,TRBJ1-2,TRBV3-1/TRBV3-2,CASSQVTAYGYTF
-,TRBJ2-7,TRBV2,CASRAHIYEQYF
-,TRBJ1-5,TRBV2,CASSEERGPHPQHF